The 6 T cell receptor beta chains below come from one sample, sequenced in a study of glioma-infiltrating T cells after dendritic cell vaccination (TCRdb year 2016). The library relied on the immunoSEQ multiplex PCR assay. The immuneACCESS repertoire file appears here via TCRdb, limited to in-frame rearrangements. These files lack a portion of the clones; in checked studies, under half of the deficit traces to unresolved V genes, and the cause of the others is not known. This sample gives tens of thousands of clones in total; 81% of them show up just once. Of the sample, less than 8% falls within the top ten clones. The sequencing here drew on blood, taken before dendritic cell vaccination. All receptors come from a human donor with glioblastoma.

The rearrangement joins TRBV2 to TRBJ2-3; D possibly corresponds to TRBD2 (5 bases). Germline-derived CDR1 and CDR2 are SNHLY and FYNNEI. The CDR3 length is 14 residues. With 6 bases removed from V and 1 base from J, the gap between germline ends came to 11 bases. The CDR3 DNA reads as TGTGCCAGCAGGAGGACTGGAGGCACAGATACGCAGTATTTT. It yields the protein CASRRTGGTDTQYF.

This clone was seen a few times. V is TRBV5-6 and J is TRBJ2-7, with TRBD1 identical over 7 bases. This CDR3 has 14 amino acids. CDR1 SGHDT and CDR2 YYEEEE come from the germline V gene. Germline trimming cut 2 bases from V and 2 bases from J; bases unmatched to any gene: 4. CDR3 protein: CASSFQGDTYEQYF. CDR3 in DNA: TGTGCCAGCAGCTTCCAGGGGGATACCTACGAGCAGTACTTC.

This clone was observed a handful of times. This chain links TRBV5-1 with TRBJ2-7; 12 bases match TRBD2. With V trimmed by 4 bases and J by 2 bases, 4 bases remained unmatched. There are 15 residues in the CDR3. Germline CDR1 reads SGHRS; CDR2 reads YFSETQ. The CDR3 here is CASSLGLAGPYEQYF. The CDR3 DNA is TGCGCCAGCAGCCTCGGACTAGCGGGACCCTACGAGCAGTACTTC.

There are a few counts of this clone. This chain joins TRBV14 and TRBJ2-7, with D perhaps TRBD1 (6 bases). Trimming left V 2 bases short and J 3 bases short, with 8 bases between. The CDR3 runs to 13 residues. Germline V gene lookup returns CDR1 SGHDN and CDR2 FVKESK. The CDR3 DNA reads as TGTGCCAGCAGCCAAACAGGGTTCTACGAGCAGTACTTC. Its translation is CASSQTGFYEQYF.

The V and J genes are TRBV29-1 and TRBJ2-6; no firm D call. Germline loops: CDR1 SQVTM, CDR2 ANQGSEA. Trimming pared 5 bases from V and 4 bases from J, leaving 6 bases between. This CDR3 contains 12 residues. CDR3 DNA sequence: TGCAGCGTTACGACAGGGGCCAACGTCCTGACTTTC. Translating it yields CSVTTGANVLTF.

The chain couples TRBV5-4 to TRBJ2-5; D perhaps matches TRBD1 (6 bases). The end of the DNA aligns better with TRBJ2-7, so the J call may be wrong. CDR3 length: 14 residues. The V gene's germline CDR1 is SGHNT and CDR2 YYREEE (reference sequence). As DNA, the CDR3 is TGTGCCAGCAGCAAAGGGGGACAAGTCTACGAGCAGTACTTC. Residues: CASSKGGQVYEQYF.